This T cell receptor beta chain appears in the sequencing data of a study of blood T cell repertoires in COVID-19. Study-wide context: Samples came from the United States, Italy and Spain, spanning acute and convalescent COVID-19.

V dropped 3 bases and J dropped 6 bases, with 18 bases sitting between them. CDR1 and CDR2 from the germline V gene are KGHSH and LQKENI. The CDR3 extends over 15 amino acids. Original methodology: For nucleated cells, counts were estimated from reference gene primer amplification. The protocol was immunoSEQ multiplex PCR, while the TCRdb copy is restricted to in-frame clones and leaves out a portion. The D gene and trimming were derived from the DNA, and the V and J assignments and clone size from that table. The repertoire holds about 210,000 clones, with approximately 80% as singletons. This study enrolled people aged 18 to 89 from about two dozen US geographic areas. Donors were grouped by their self-reported clinical history.

Sequences were obtained from PBMCs or T cells enriched from blood (not recorded which). The chain couples TRBV18 to TRBJ2-7; tentatively, D is TRBD2 (6 bases). The receptor was isolated from a man in his forties or fifties who had recovered from COVID-19. The CDR3 protein is CASSPSRDWGSEQYF. Written as DNA, the CDR3 is TGTGCCAGCTCACCTTCCCGGGACTGGGGCTCCGAGCAGTACTTC.